The 30 T cell receptor beta chains below all came from one sample that was sequenced in a study of blood T cells in healthy people across ages. Then a second PCR, running about 6 to 11 cycles, was carried out with a sample-barcoded 5' primer and a J-beta primer mix. From the 5' RACE reads, TCRdb called clonotypes with MiXCR, one entry per CDR3 protein. Among some 1.4 million distinct CDR3 sequences listed, approximately 42% were seen once. The material sequenced was blood. The receptors stem from a woman younger than 30 in good health.

In its sample, this clonotype was seen a few times. The chain links TRBV2 to TRBJ2-3; 15 nucleotides line up with TRBD2. V lost 5 bases to trimming and J lost 2 bases; unmatched junction nucleotides: 11. The length of the CDR3 is 19 residues. The germline CDR1 and CDR2 sequences are SNHLY and FYNNEI. The CDR3 is CASSRQGLAGGRYTDTQYF. The CDR3 nucleotides are TGTGCCAGCAGTCGCCAGGGACTAGCGGGAGGAAGATACACAGATACGCAGTATTTT.

This clonotype was seen more than once but under ten times. The rearrangement uses TRBV20-1 and TRBJ2-3; perhaps TRBD1 as D (5 bases). The V gene lost 6 bases and the J gene lost 2 bases, with 12 bases spanning the gap. This CDR3 contains 13 residues. Germline lookup yields CDR1 DFQATT and CDR2 SNEGSKA (reference sequence). CDR3 amino acids: CSAATVITDTQYF. CDR3 coding DNA: TGCAGTGCCGCGACAGTGATCACAGATACGCAGTATTTT.

The V gene is TRBV20-1, the J gene TRBJ2-7; 7 positions match TRBD1. The CDR3 contains 15 residues. Germline CDR1 and CDR2: DFQATT and SNEGSKA (reference sequence). After removal of 1 base from V and 3 bases from J, the junction contained 9 bases not matched to a gene. The CDR3 DNA reads as TGCAGTGCTAGAGGGGGAATAACAGGGGTCTACGAGCAGTACTTC. Encoded protein: CSARGGITGVYEQYF.

The rearrangement links TRBV5-1 to TRBJ2-7; 10 bases map to TRBD1. CDR1 is SGHRS and CDR2 is YFSETQ in the germline V gene. CDR3 length: 16 residues. The V segment lost 0 bases and the J segment 7 bases; nucleotides outside the gene matches: 10. CDR3 sequence (DNA): TGCGCCAGCAGCTTGGAGCCTGGGACAGGGGAGAATGAGCAGTACTTC. Encoded protein: CASSLEPGTGENEQYF.

The rearrangement links TRBV5-6 to TRBJ2-1; 12 nucleotides agree with TRBD2. J lost 8 bases, V lost 7 bases, and 7 bases had no gene match. The V gene's germline CDR1 is SGHDT and CDR2 YYEEEE. The CDR3 has 14 amino acids. Here the CDR3 reads CASGGLAGNDEQFF. In DNA form, the CDR3 reads TGTGCCAGCGGGGGACTAGCGGGCAACGATGAGCAGTTCTTC.

This clonotype has just a few counts. V usage is TRBV9 and J usage is TRBJ1-2, with a possible D match to TRBD1 (6 bases). This CDR3 has 17 residues. Looked up from germline, CDR1 is SGDLS and CDR2 is YYNGEE. V was pared by 0 bases and J by 3 bases, with 18 bases between. The CDR3 loop is CASSVGRGAQVYYGYTF. The CDR3 coding sequence is TGTGCCAGCAGCGTAGGTCGGGGGGCGCAGGTCTACTATGGCTACACCTTC. Complete variable domain (other parts from reference TRBV9 and TRBJ1-2): DSGVTQTPKHLITATGQRVTLRCSPRSGDLSVYWYQQSLDQGLQFLIQYYNGEERAKGNILERFSAQQFPDLHSELNLSSLELGDSALYFCASSVGRGAQVYYGYTFGSGTRLTVV.

This chain links TRBV7-8 with TRBJ1-4; 7 nucleotides match TRBD1. Germline CDR1 and CDR2: SGHVS and FQNEAQ. Germline trimming cut 1 base from V and 5 bases from J; bases unmatched to any gene: 7. The CDR3 consists of 16 residues. CDR3 bases: TGTGCCAGCAGCTTAGGTAGCAGGGGGGAGAATGAAAAACTGTTTTTT. As protein: CASSLGSRGENEKLFF.

A few counts support this clonotype. This chain uses TRBV7-9 with TRBJ2-7; perhaps TRBD2 as D (5 bases). The CDR3 runs to 13 residues. CDR1 SEHNR and CDR2 FQNEAQ come from the germline V gene (reference sequence). Deletions cut 5 bases from V and 6 bases from J, with 14 bases between. CDR3: CASSVTSISEQYF. The CDR3 nucleotides are TGTGCCAGCAGCGTAACTAGTATCAGCGAGCAGTACTTC.

The gene calls are TRBV5-1 and TRBJ2-1; D might be TRBD1 or TRBD2, each matching 6 bases. CDR1 SGHRS and CDR2 YFSETQ come from the germline V gene. The CDR3 runs to 16 residues. V gave up 0 bases and J gave up 5 bases, with 15 bases separating them. CDR3 DNA sequence: TGCGCCAGCAGCTTGGTATCCGGGGGCGAAGACAATGAGCAGTTCTTC. This encodes CASSLVSGGEDNEQFF.

The rearrangement links TRBV28 to TRBJ2-7, with 8 bases identical to TRBD1. V lost 10 bases, J lost 4 bases, and 12 bases stayed unmatched. CDR1 is MDHEN and CDR2 is SYDVKM in the germline V gene. This CDR3 has 14 amino acids. CDR3 region: CATTYQGAKYEQYF. The CDR3 region has the DNA TGTGCCACCACATATCAGGGGGCGAAATACGAGCAGTACTTC. Filled out from reference TRBV28 and TRBJ2-7, the complete variable domain reads DVKVTQSSRYLVKRTGEKVFLECVQDMDHENMFWYRQDPGLGLRLIYFSYDVKMKEKGDIPEGYSVSREKKERFSLILESASTNQTSMYLCATTYQGAKYEQYFGPGTRLTVT.

As DNA, the CDR3 is TGCAGCGTGATGGGGATGGCGGACGGCAATGGCTACACCTTC. Translating gives CSVMGMADGNGYTF. The chain recombines TRBV29-1 with TRBJ1-2; D is unresolved. The CDR3 contains 14 residues. In germline, CDR1 is SQVTM, CDR2 ANQGSEA. V was cut by 6 bases and J by 6 bases, with 20 bases left in between. The whole variable domain, filled in from reference TRBV29-1 and TRBJ1-2, reads SAVISQKPSRDICQRGTSLTIQCQVDSQVTMMFWYRQQPGQSLTLIATANQGSEATYESGFVIDKFPISRPNLTFSTLTVSNMSPEDSSIYLCSVMGMADGNGYTFGSGTRLTVV.

The rearrangement uses TRBV10-2 and TRBJ1-6, with D possibly matching TRBD1 (6 bases). CDR1 and CDR2 from the germline V gene are WSHSY and SAAADI. The CDR3 runs 14 residues. V was cut by 2 bases and J by 9 bases, with 11 bases left in between. CDR3 coding DNA: TGCGCCAGCAGTGAGGGAAGGGGGATTTCACCCCTCCACTTT. This encodes CASSEGRGISPLHF.

Here the CDR3 reads CASEGTGGHGELFF. DNA for the CDR3: TGTGCCAGCGAAGGGACAGGGGGCCACGGGGAGCTGTTTTTT. The chain uses TRBV27 and TRBJ2-2; TRBD1 matches at 12 bases. Germline CDR1 is MNHEY and CDR2 is SMNVEV (reference sequence). J gave up 7 bases and V 8 bases, and 5 bases lay outside the gene matches. CDR3 size: 14 residues.

The chain carries TRBV10-3 and TRBJ2-7; perhaps TRBD2 as D (6 bases). The V and J ends lost 4 bases and 7 bases respectively, with 17 bases between them. Germline lookup yields CDR1 ENHRY and CDR2 SYGVKD. The CDR3 length is 14 residues. CDR3 bases: TGTGCCATCAGTGCCTCCGGAGGGCCGGGGGAGCAGTACTTC. It encodes CAISASGGPGEQYF.

As to this clonotype: One base away lies a much larger clone, so this may be a sequencing read error. The chain combines TRBV6-6 with TRBJ1-1; D gene uncertain. V lost 10 bases and J 1 base, leaving 7 bases between the germline ends. Germline assignment: CDR1 MNHNY and CDR2 SVGAGI (reference sequence). The CDR3 is 11 residues long. CDR3: CATSGNTEAFF. CDR3 bases: TGTGCCACTTCGGGGAACACTGAAGCTTTCTTT.

The gene calls are TRBV29-1 and TRBJ2-5; D ambiguous. The CDR3 has 14 amino acids. Germline V gives CDR1 SQVTM, CDR2 ANQGSEA. Between the trimmed V and J ends, which lost 6 bases and 2 bases, there was a span of 16 bases. The CDR3 DNA follows: TGCAGCGTCGAAAGAGACGGAATTCAAGAGACCCAGTACTTC. This sequence encodes CSVERDGIQETQYF.

A few counts support this clonotype. The rearrangement uses TRBV12-3 or TRBV12-4 and TRBJ1-1; D not resolved. V lost 10 bases and J lost 5, with 14 bases in between. The CDR3 totals 12 residues. The CDR3 DNA is TGTGCCACCGCTATGGGGAGGACTGAAGCTTTCTTT. This translates into CATAMGRTEAFF.

The chain links TRBV4-1 to TRBJ1-5; no clear D. Germline V CDR1 and CDR2: MGHRA, YSYEKL. V gave up 0 bases and J gave up 6 bases, with 12 bases separating them. The CDR3 extends over 15 amino acids. The CDR3 is CASSQDMGSGQPQHF. The CDR3 DNA is TGCGCCAGCAGCCAAGATATGGGGAGCGGTCAGCCCCAGCATTTT.

This chain links TRBV7-2 with TRBJ1-5, with D unclear. The CDR3 loop spans 13 amino acids. Germline-derived CDR1 and CDR2 are SGHTA and FQGNSA. The V end lost 4 bases, the J end lost 9 bases, and 13 bases lay between the germline ends. The CDR3 region has the DNA TGTGCCAGCAGCTCCCATATTGGAGTGCCCCAGCATTTT. Translation gives CASSSHIGVPQHF. Looking up the rest from reference TRBV7-2 and TRBJ1-5 gives the full variable domain: GAGVSQSPSNKVTEKGKDVELRCDPISGHTALYWYRQSLGQGLEFLIYFQGNSAPDKSGLPSDRFSAERTGGSVSTLTIQRTQQEDSAVYLCASSSHIGVPQHFGDGTRLSIL.

The chain combines TRBV24-1 with TRBJ2-3, with TRBD2 matching over 7 bases. Germline CDR1 is KGHDR and CDR2 is SFDVKD. V was pared by 3 bases and J by 6 bases, with 8 bases of the junction left unmatched. The CDR3 contains 15 residues. CDR3 in amino acids: CATSDVLFGGDTQYF. The CDR3 region has the DNA TGTGCCACCAGTGATGTGCTGTTCGGGGGGGATACGCAGTATTTT.

This clonotype was detected once. This rearrangement joins TRBV7-9 to TRBJ1-1, with a possible D match to TRBD1 (5 bases). Germline CDR1 and CDR2: SEHNR and FQNEAQ (reference sequence). The CDR3 consists of 12 residues. The V end lost 0 bases, the J end lost 7 bases, and 6 bases lay between the germline ends. CDR3 DNA sequence: TGTGCCAGCAGCTTAGCAGGACATGAAGCTTTCTTT. Translated: CASSLAGHEAFF.

This clonotype was recorded a few times. V gene TRBV5-1 combines with J gene TRBJ2-7; TRBD2 matches 12 bases. The CDR3 has 16 residues. V gave up 2 bases and J gave up 0 bases; unmatched junction bases: 3. Germline CDR1 reads SGHRS; CDR2 reads YFSETQ. The CDR3 loop reads CASSLRTSGVSYEQYF. As DNA, the CDR3 is TGCGCCAGCAGCTTAAGGACTAGCGGGGTCTCCTACGAGCAGTACTTC. Variable domain in full (rest from reference TRBV5-1 and TRBJ2-7): KAGVTQTPRYLIKTRGQQVTLSCSPISGHRSVSWYQQTPGQGLQFLFEYFSETQRNKGNFPGRFSGRQFSNSRSEMNVSTLELGDSALYLCASSLRTSGVSYEQYFGPGTRLTVT.

CDR3 protein: CSVDPELGAGQFF. The DNA of the CDR3 is TGCAGCGTTGACCCTGAATTGGGGGCGGGGCAGTTCTTC. The genes are TRBV29-1 and TRBJ2-1, with TRBD1 as a possible D gene (6 bases). CDR1 is SQVTM and CDR2 is ANQGSEA in the germline V gene. CDR3 length equals 13 residues. The germline V and J ends were trimmed by 3 bases and 12 bases, with 18 bases remaining between them.

This clonotype was seen more than once but under ten times. The CDR3 region has the DNA TGCAGTGCTAGAGATCCCGGACTAGGTACCTACGAGCAGTACTTC. Residues: CSARDPGLGTYEQYF. The chain recombines TRBV20-1 with TRBJ2-7, with TRBD2 matching 7 bases. The CDR3 has 15 amino acids. J was trimmed by 2 bases and V by 0 bases; bases with no gene match: 7. Per the germline V gene, CDR1 is DFQATT and CDR2 is SNEGSKA (reference sequence).

The chain couples TRBV7-9 to TRBJ2-1; D is possibly TRBD2 (6 bases). Trimming took 5 bases from V and 9 from J, leaving 11 bases between them. The CDR3 runs to 12 residues. From germline, CDR1 is SEHNR and CDR2 FQNEAQ (reference sequence). The CDR3 region is CASSREVSEQFF. In DNA form, the CDR3 reads TGTGCCAGCAGCAGGGAGGTCTCTGAGCAGTTCTTC.

The CDR3 sequence is CAISGRPNTEAFF. The CDR3 region has the DNA TGTGCCATCAGTGGCCGGCCGAACACTGAAGCTTTCTTT. The genes are TRBV10-3 and TRBJ1-1; no clear D gene. Trimming removed 4 bases at V and 1 base at J, with 7 bases between. The CDR3 extends over 13 amino acids. Germline loops: CDR1 ENHRY, CDR2 SYGVKD.

This clonotype has only a few counts. The V gene is TRBV14, the J gene TRBJ1-2, with TRBD1 as a possible D gene (5 bases). The germline CDR1 and CDR2 sequences are SGHDN and FVKESK. The CDR3 totals 14 residues. V dropped 4 bases and J dropped 4 bases, with 13 bases sitting between them. The CDR3 region is CASSPGADLYGYTF. The CDR3 DNA reads TGTGCCAGCAGCCCCGGGGCGGACCTCTATGGCTACACCTTC.

Only a few counts were recorded for this clonotype. The chain joins TRBV6-5 to TRBJ2-1; 7 nucleotides match TRBD1. The ends lost 2 bases at V and 3 bases at J; junction bases unmatched: 4. The CDR3 sequence is 15 residues long. The germline V gene has CDR1 MNHEY and CDR2 SVGAGI. CDR3 coding DNA: TGTGCCAGCAGTTACGACAGGGAAATCTACAATGAGCAGTTCTTC. This encodes CASSYDREIYNEQFF.

This chain links TRBV7-9 with TRBJ1-1, with a weak D call TRBD1 (5 bases). The CDR3 has 15 amino acids. Germline CDR1 reads SEHNR; CDR2 reads FQNEAQ (reference sequence). The ends were cut back, 1 base at V and 1 base at J, with 10 bases in the middle. CDR3 in DNA: TGTGCCAGCAGCTTAGGGGGGAGAAGGAACACTGAAGCTTTCTTT. Its protein product is CASSLGGRRNTEAFF.

This clonotype was seen more than once but under ten times. The genes are TRBV29-1 and TRBJ1-1; D may be TRBD1 (6 bases). V gave up 6 bases and J gave up 0 bases, with 17 bases separating them. Germline V lookup: CDR1 SQVTM, CDR2 ANQGSEA. The CDR3 consists of 15 residues. The CDR3 region has the DNA TGCAGCGTCGGCACAGGGAAAATAATGAACACTGAAGCTTTCTTT. Translated: CSVGTGKIMNTEAFF.